This T cell receptor beta chain was captured by sequencing in a study of CD8 T cells in Susac syndrome. cDNA came from roughly 0.53 to 1 ug RNA primed by random hexamers. An immunoSEQ multiplex PCR amplified TCR beta CDR3 over 54 Vbeta and 13 Jbeta. TCRdb re-called the immunoSEQ multiplex PCR reads with MiXCR, one entry per CDR3 protein. The sample carries around 140,000 distinct CDR3 sequences, approximately 95% recorded once. Sequencing of TCR beta was undertaken in CD8+ and CD4+ T cells derived from blood. The multiple sclerosis control group consisted of treatment-naive patients whose relapsing-remitting disease, which was either stable or active, fulfilled revised McDonald criteria. This CDR3 is built from 14 residues. V dropped 3 bases and J dropped 4; count of bases not matched to a gene: 5. Looked up from germline, CDR1 is SNHLY and CDR2 is FYNNEI.

Sequenced sample: CD4+ T cells from PBMCs. The chain has TRBV2 and TRBJ1-1; 7 bases match TRBD1. This receptor was taken from a human donor with multiple sclerosis. CDR3 in DNA: TGTGCCAGCAGTGACCAGGGGGTGGTCACTGAAGCTTTCTTT. Its translation: CASSDQGVVTEAFF.